The 14 T cell receptor beta chains given below trace back to one sample, sequenced in a study of T-cell memory formation after mild COVID-19. In TCRdb, the 5' RACE reads were re-called with MiXCR into one record per CDR3 protein. The repertoire holds roughly 170,000 distinct CDR3 sequences, with around a sixth as singletons. The material sequenced was PBMCs or a T cell subset sorted from them (not recorded which). The receptors were sampled from a man between 18 and 35 years old who had mild COVID-19 (a few samples of this study predate the infection). Cell type and time point are not known.

This clonotype was found a few times. This chain uses TRBV7-2 with TRBJ2-7; 7 nucleotides agree with TRBD1. V lost 7 bases, J lost 2 bases, and 5 bases stayed unmatched. Germline lookup yields CDR1 SGHTA and CDR2 FQGNSA. The CDR3 covers 13 residues. This chain's CDR3 is CASTRDSPYEQYF. In nucleotides, the CDR3 is TGTGCCAGCACCCGGGACAGTCCCTACGAGCAGTACTTC. Together with reference TRBV7-2 and TRBJ2-7, the CDR3 gives the full variable domain: GAGVSQSPSNKVTEKGKDVELRCDPISGHTALYWYRQSLGQGLEFLIYFQGNSAPDKSGLPSDRFSAERTGGSVSTLTIQRTQQEDSAVYLCASTRDSPYEQYFGPGTRLTVT.

This clonotype came up a few times. The J gene is TRBJ1-1, the V gene TRBV7-2; a possible D gene is TRBD1 (5 bases). Germline loops: CDR1 SGHTA, CDR2 FQGNSA. The length of the CDR3 is 12 residues. Between the trimmed V and J ends, which lost 6 bases and 6 bases, there was a span of 11 bases. The DNA of the CDR3 is TGTGCCAGCAGAGGTAGGGGCCCTGAAGCTTTCTTT. Its protein is CASRGRGPEAFF.

The V call is TRBV18, the J call TRBJ2-7; 11 bases line up with TRBD1. Germline values: CDR1 KGHSH, CDR2 LQKENI. V gave up 3 bases and J gave up 5 bases; unmatched junction bases: 6. The CDR3 contains 15 residues. The CDR3 reads CASSPDRGRVNEQYV. The CDR3 DNA reads as TGTGCCAGCTCACCGGACAGGGGGCGAGTGAACGAGCAGTACGTC.

This chain uses TRBV5-1 with TRBJ2-5, with 8 nucleotides matching TRBD1. In germline, CDR1 is SGHRS, CDR2 YFSETQ. The trim removed 2 bases at V and 2 bases at J, leaving 2 bases unmatched. The CDR3 loop spans 14 amino acids. The CDR3 DNA reads TGCGCCAGCAGCTTAGGGGACAGGCAAGAGACCCAGTACTTC. Its translation is CASSLGDRQETQYF.

The table lists this clonotype with a few counts. The V and J genes are TRBV7-2 and TRBJ2-7; no clear D gene. Trimming took 4 bases from V and 5 from J, leaving 15 bases between them. Germline V gene sequence: CDR1 SGHTA, CDR2 FQGNSA. The CDR3 sequence is 14 residues long. The CDR3 DNA reads as TGTGCCAGCAGCTCCCCACTGGAAGGGCACGAGCAGTACGTC. It is translated as CASSSPLEGHEQYV.

Turning to this clonotype: An end of the junction differs from the germline gene, which may be a read error. The chain combines TRBV6-2 or TRBV6-3 with TRBJ1-5; 8 bases agree with TRBD1. CDR1 is MNHEY and CDR2 is SVGEGT in the germline V gene. This CDR3 spans 14 amino acids. CDR3: CASSYLTGDQPKHF. The DNA of the CDR3 is TGTGCCAGCAGTTACTTGACAGGGGATCAGCCCAAGCATTTT.

The V call is TRBV5-1, the J call TRBJ2-2; 7 nucleotides match TRBD1. CDR1 and CDR2 from the germline V gene are SGHRS and YFSETQ. The CDR3 is 16 amino acids. Trimming took 6 bases from V and 4 from J; bases not matched to a gene: 12. The CDR3 reads CASMGQTFLGTGELFF. The CDR3, as DNA: TGCGCCAGCATGGGACAGACCTTTCTAGGCACCGGGGAGCTGTTTTTT.

The chain links TRBV11-2 to TRBJ2-7; 7 positions match TRBD1. This CDR3 is 16 amino acids long. The V and J ends lost 2 bases and 0 bases, in that order; junction bases with no gene match: 7. CDR1 SGHAT and CDR2 FQNNGV come from the germline V gene. The CDR3: CASSLRQGWSSYEQYF. The CDR3 nucleotides read TGTGCCAGCAGCTTACGACAGGGATGGAGCTCCTACGAGCAGTACTTC.

This clonotype was picked up one time. CDR3 residues: CSASRADYEQYF. Written as DNA, the CDR3 is TGCAGTGCTAGTAGAGCAGACTACGAGCAGTACTTC. This sequence joins TRBV20-1 and TRBJ2-7, with D unresolved. The CDR3 spans 12 residues. Trimming left V 3 bases short and J 3 bases short, with 9 bases between. CDR1 is DFQATT, CDR2 SNEGSKA, per germline (reference sequence).

This clonotype has just a few counts. V usage is TRBV20-1 and J usage is TRBJ1-2; TRBD1 matches 8 bases. The CDR3 length is 12 residues. Germline CDR1 DFQATT, CDR2 SNEGSKA (reference sequence). Trimming removed 6 bases from V and 6 bases from J; junction bases left unmatched: 6. The chain's CDR3 is CSAGQGVNGYTF. CDR3 DNA sequence: TGCAGTGCCGGACAGGGAGTGAATGGCTACACCTTC.

This clonotype came up many times. The chain joins TRBV15 to TRBJ1-1; D not resolved. This CDR3 contains 15 residues. The V and J ends lost 0 bases and 1 base respectively, with 9 bases between them. Looked up from germline, CDR1 is LNHNV and CDR2 is YYDKDF (reference sequence). CDR3 loop: CATSREGSGNTEAFF. DNA for the CDR3: TGTGCCACCAGCAGAGAGGGGTCTGGGAACACTGAAGCTTTCTTT.

V and J are TRBV7-2 and TRBJ2-5, with 9 nucleotides matching TRBD1. The length of the CDR3 is 16 residues. Germline V gene data show CDR1 as SGHTA and CDR2 as FQGNSA. The ends lost 0 bases at V and 5 bases at J; junction bases unmatched: 7. This chain's CDR3 is CASSLAPQGAQETQYF. The CDR3 coding sequence is TGTGCCAGCAGCTTAGCCCCACAGGGGGCTCAGGAGACCCAGTACTTC.

The V gene is TRBV28, the J gene TRBJ2-7; D gene ambiguous. Deletions cut 5 bases from V and 2 bases from J, with 13 bases between. This CDR3 has 14 amino acids. Germline CDR1 reads MDHEN; CDR2 reads SYDVKM. CDR3 nucleotide sequence: TGTGCCAGCAGTACACCGTACCGGACCTACGAGCAGTACGTC. This encodes CASSTPYRTYEQYV.

At least ten counts were recorded for this clonotype. This chain links TRBV20-1 with TRBJ2-7, with D unresolved. This CDR3 region has 13 residues. The germline CDR1 and CDR2 sequences are DFQATT and SNEGSKA (reference sequence). V shed 6 bases and J shed 2 bases, with 14 bases lying between them. For the CDR3, the DNA is TGCAGTGCCCTCGGCAGAGCTGCCTACGAGCAGTACTTC. It yields the protein CSALGRAAYEQYF.